The 20 T cell receptor beta chains below all came from one sample that was sequenced in a study of control samples from healthy donors and cancer patients. Some clones are missing from TCRdb's copy, which holds only in-frame ones; the method was immunoSEQ multiplex PCR. Altogether about 170,000 clones are present, 91% being singletons, with the ten largest covering approximately 1.6%. Specimen: blood. The receptor set was obtained from a woman aged 30 to 39 in good health.

The gene calls are TRBV15 and TRBJ2-1, with D possibly being TRBD1 or TRBD2 (7 bases each). Germline assignment: CDR1 LNHNV and CDR2 YYDKDF (reference sequence). There are 15 residues in the CDR3. Trimming pared 1 base from V and 6 bases from J, leaving 13 bases between. The CDR3 reads CATSRVAGDSNEQFF. In DNA, the CDR3 is TGTGCCACCAGCAGAGTGGCGGGGGACAGCAATGAGCAGTTCTTC.

The gene calls are TRBV18 and TRBJ1-2; 9 nucleotides line up with TRBD1. The CDR3 is 17 amino acids. Germline V gene lookup returns CDR1 KGHSH and CDR2 LQKENI. The V gene end was trimmed by 5 bases and the J gene end by 4 bases; junction bases not matched to a gene: 14. CDR3 DNA: TGTGCCAGCTCAACACAAACAGGGGGCGCGGGAAGCTATGGCTACACCTTC. Translated: CASSTQTGGAGSYGYTF.

The chain combines TRBV5-6 with TRBJ2-1; no clear D. CDR1 is SGHDT, CDR2 YYEEEE, per germline. The CDR3 is 11 amino acids. The germline V and J ends were trimmed by 4 bases and 3 bases, with 2 bases remaining between them. CDR3 nucleotides: TGTGCCAGCAGCAACTACAATGAGCAGTTCTTC. It specifies CASSNYNEQFF.

This chain joins TRBV4-2 and TRBJ2-7, with 8 bases matching TRBD1. The germline CDR1 and CDR2 sequences are LGHNA and YNFKEQ. V lost 0 bases and J lost 5; bases outside the gene matches: 3. The CDR3 runs to 14 residues. The CDR3 spells CASSQETGGNEQYF. As DNA, the CDR3 is TGTGCCAGCAGCCAAGAAACAGGGGGGAACGAGCAGTACTTC.

The chain couples TRBV9 to TRBJ2-1; the match to TRBD2 covers 7 bases. CDR1 is SGDLS and CDR2 is YYNGEE in the germline V gene. The CDR3 extends over 15 amino acids. V lost 0 bases, J lost 5 bases, and 5 bases stayed unmatched. CDR3 in amino acids: CASSVVETSNNEQFF. The CDR3 coding sequence is TGTGCCAGCAGCGTAGTCGAGACTAGCAACAATGAGCAGTTCTTC.

The rearrangement joins TRBV11-2 to TRBJ2-7, with a tentative D call TRBD1 (6 bases). Germline loops: CDR1 SGHAT, CDR2 FQNNGV. The V end lost 2 bases, the J end lost 2 bases, and 13 bases lay between the germline ends. CDR3 length: 15 residues. The CDR3 region is CASSLRGGLTYEQYF. The CDR3 nucleotides read TGTGCCAGCAGCTTACGAGGGGGTTTAACCTACGAGCAGTACTTC.

V usage is TRBV29-1 and J usage is TRBJ2-1; 11 bases are a match to TRBD1. The germline gives CDR1 SQVTM, CDR2 ANQGSEA. V lost 7 bases and J lost 6; bases outside the gene matches: 5. CDR3 length equals 13 residues. The CDR3 spells CSARDRGSNEQFF. CDR3 bases: TGCAGCGCTAGGGACAGGGGGAGCAATGAGCAGTTCTTC.

The sample holds one count of this clone. The rearrangement links TRBV28 to TRBJ1-2; 8 nucleotides align to TRBD1. CDR1 is MDHEN and CDR2 is SYDVKM in the germline V gene. The CDR3 spans 15 residues. Trimming cost V 6 bases and J 2 bases; bases outside gene matches: 8. The CDR3 DNA is TGTGCCAGCAGCCTCCTGGGACAGGCGAACTATGGCTACACCTTC. Translated, it gives CASSLLGQANYGYTF.

This clone was seen only once. J is TRBJ2-1 and V is TRBV25-1, with D hard to call. Germline V gives CDR1 MGHDK, CDR2 SYGVNS. The CDR3 length is 10 residues. V lost 3 bases to trimming and J lost 6 bases, with 0 bases between them. CDR3 residues: CASSDNEQFF. As DNA, the CDR3 is TGTGCCAGCAGTGACAATGAGCAGTTCTTC.

This clone showed up just once. The CDR3 DNA reads as TGTGCCTGGAGTAGGGGGACGTCTGGAAACACCATATATTTT. This encodes CAWSRGTSGNTIYF. The chain uses TRBV30 and TRBJ1-3, with a weak D call TRBD1 (6 bases). Between the trimmed V and J ends, which lost 2 bases and 1 base, there was a span of 9 bases. CDR1 and CDR2 from the germline V gene are GTSNPN and SVGIG (reference sequence). The CDR3 contains 14 residues.

This chain joins TRBV10-3 and TRBJ2-7; D is ambiguous. Germline V lookup: CDR1 ENHRY, CDR2 SYGVKD. The CDR3 is 13 residues long. The V end lost 0 bases, the J end lost 6 bases, and 9 bases lay between the germline ends. The CDR3: CAISESWASEQYF. The CDR3 coding sequence is TGTGCCATCAGTGAGTCTTGGGCCAGCGAGCAGTACTTC.

CDR3 DNA: TGTGCCAGCAGCTTCGGACAGGGGTTCTCCTACAATGAGCAGTTCTTC. Protein product: CASSFGQGFSYNEQFF. This sequence joins TRBV11-2 and TRBJ2-1, with 9 bases lining up with TRBD1. This CDR3 comprises 16 residues. The V gene's germline CDR1 is SGHAT and CDR2 FQNNGV. The V and J ends lost 3 bases and 0 bases, in that order; junction bases with no gene match: 3. Supplemented by reference TRBV11-2 and TRBJ2-1, the full variable domain reads EAGVAQSPRYKIIEKRQSVAFWCNPISGHATLYWYQQILGQGPKLLIQFQNNGVVDDSQLPKDRFSAERLKGVDSTLKIQPAKLEDSAVYLCASSFGQGFSYNEQFFGPGTRLTVL.

The rearrangement joins TRBV6-4 to TRBJ1-2; no firm D call. V was pared by 2 bases and J by 4 bases, with 5 bases between. The CDR3 is 12 residues long. CDR1 and CDR2 from the germline V gene are MRHNA and SNTAGT. Written as DNA, the CDR3 is TGTGCCAGCAGTGACGGCGGCTATGGCTACACCTTC. This gives the protein CASSDGGYGYTF.

V and J are TRBV11-3 and TRBJ1-1; TRBD1 might be the D (6 bases). This CDR3 is built from 15 residues. Germline V lookup: CDR1 SGHNT, CDR2 YENEEA. Between the trimmed V and J ends, which lost 0 bases and 0 bases, there was a span of 8 bases. DNA of the CDR3: TGTGCCAGCAGCTTAGAGACAGGACTGAACACTGAAGCTTTCTTT. Its translation: CASSLETGLNTEAFF.

This chain joins TRBV7-2 and TRBJ2-7; D is tentatively TRBD1 or TRBD2 (5 bases each). CDR1 is SGHTA, CDR2 FQGNSA, per germline. The V and J ends lost 1 base and 2 bases respectively, with 9 bases between them. This CDR3 region has 14 residues. The CDR3 here is CASSLGWGPYEQYF. The CDR3 bases are TGTGCCAGCAGCTTAGGGTGGGGACCCTACGAGCAGTACTTC. Looking up the rest from reference TRBV7-2 and TRBJ2-7 gives the full variable domain: GAGVSQSPSNKVTEKGKDVELRCDPISGHTALYWYRQSLGQGLEFLIYFQGNSAPDKSGLPSDRFSAERTGGSVSTLTIQRTQQEDSAVYLCASSLGWGPYEQYFGPGTRLTVT.

The chain recombines TRBV19 with TRBJ1-5; D not certain. CDR3 size: 13 residues. In germline, CDR1 is LNHDA, CDR2 SQIVND (reference sequence). Trimming stripped 4 bases from V and 4 bases from J, with 8 bases between. CDR3 bases: TGTGCCAGTAGTAAGACGGAGAATCAGCCCCAGCATTTT. Encoded protein: CASSKTENQPQHF.

The gene calls are TRBV25-1 and TRBJ2-3; 11 positions match TRBD2. The CDR3 loop spans 16 amino acids. CDR1 is MGHDK, CDR2 SYGVNS, per germline. V shed 3 bases and J 0 bases; nucleotides not matched to a gene: 2. The CDR3 sequence is CASSEASGRSTDTQYF. The DNA for the CDR3 is TGTGCCAGCAGTGAGGCTAGCGGGAGGAGCACAGATACGCAGTATTTT. Full variable domain (outside the CDR3, taken from reference TRBV25-1 and TRBJ2-3): EADIYQTPRYLVIGTGKKITLECSQTMGHDKMYWYQQDPGMELHLIHYSYGVNSTEKGDLSSESTVSRIRTEHFPLTLESARPSHTSQYLCASSEASGRSTDTQYFGPGTRLTVL.

This chain uses TRBV6-5 with TRBJ1-2; 8 bases map to TRBD1. J lost 8 bases, V lost 0 bases, and 8 bases had no gene match. Per the germline V gene, CDR1 is MNHEY and CDR2 is SVGAGI. The CDR3 length is 15 residues. This CDR3 reads CASSYSMDREGGYTF. CDR3 sequence (DNA): TGTGCCAGCAGTTACTCGATGGACAGGGAGGGAGGCTACACCTTC.

The chain is built from TRBV29-1 and TRBJ1-5; D gene uncertain. This CDR3 spans 12 amino acids. Germline CDR1 SQVTM, CDR2 ANQGSEA. Trimming stripped 4 bases from V and 0 bases from J, with 4 bases between. This CDR3 reads CSVASSNQPQHF. The CDR3 DNA is TGCAGCGTTGCAAGTAGCAATCAGCCCCAGCATTTT.

The CDR3 is CASSQDVVNSNQPQHF. For the CDR3, the DNA is TGTGCCAGCAGCCAAGATGTTGTGAATAGCAATCAGCCCCAGCATTTT. The J gene is TRBJ1-5, the V gene TRBV4-2; D not certain. The CDR3 has 16 amino acids. The ends were cut back, 0 bases at V and 0 bases at J, with 9 bases in the middle. Germline V CDR1 and CDR2: LGHNA, YNFKEQ.